At least ten counts were recorded for the clone carrying this TCR beta chain. Its specificity is unknown. The sample comes from a study of early T cells in non-severe SARS-CoV-2 infection. Regarding the study as a whole: Anti-spike CD8 responses were favored in VDJdb matching, and private and CD4 specificities were missed.

There are 12 residues in the CDR3. Germline assignment: CDR1 ENHRY and CDR2 SYGVKD. The V end was cut by 5 bases, the J end by 5 bases, with 10 bases between. Unique molecular identifiers were affixed to single, distinct cDNA molecules. TCRdb passed the 5' RACE reads through MiXCR, listing each CDR3 protein once. The table includes under 40,000 distinct CDR3 sequences, over 4.5% detected once. The chain employs TRBV10-3 and TRBJ2-7; D may be TRBD1 (5 bases). The sample taken for sequencing was whole blood. The receptor was isolated from an adult who was a healthcare worker with PCR-confirmed SARS-CoV-2 infection or an uninfected control (not recorded which). The CDR3 coding sequence is TGTGCCATCAGTCCTACAGGACACGAGCAGTACTTC. Amino acids: CAISPTGHEQYF.